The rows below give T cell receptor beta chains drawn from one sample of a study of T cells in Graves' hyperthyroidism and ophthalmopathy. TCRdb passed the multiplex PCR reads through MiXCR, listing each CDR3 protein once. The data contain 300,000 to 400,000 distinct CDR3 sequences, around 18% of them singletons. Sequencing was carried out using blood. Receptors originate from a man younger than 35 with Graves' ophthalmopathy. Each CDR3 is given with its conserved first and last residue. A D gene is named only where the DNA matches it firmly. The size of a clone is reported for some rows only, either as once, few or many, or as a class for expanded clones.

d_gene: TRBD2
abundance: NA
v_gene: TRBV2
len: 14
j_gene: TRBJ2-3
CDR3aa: CASQAGGRADTQYF
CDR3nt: TGTGCCAGCCAAGCGGGGGGGCGCGCAGATACGCAGTATTTT

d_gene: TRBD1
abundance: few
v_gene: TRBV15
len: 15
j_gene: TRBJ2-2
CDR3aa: CATSTRTGETGELFF
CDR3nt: TGTGCCACCAGCACGAGGACAGGGGAGACCGGGGAGCTGTTTTTT

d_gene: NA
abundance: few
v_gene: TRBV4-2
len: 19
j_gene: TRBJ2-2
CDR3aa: CASSPRQQGVGRETGELFF
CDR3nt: TGTGCCAGCAGCCCTAGGCAACAGGGAGTTGGGCGAGAGACCGGGGAGCTGTTTTTT

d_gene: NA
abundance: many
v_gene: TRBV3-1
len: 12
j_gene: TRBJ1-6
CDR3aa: CASSHGASPLHF
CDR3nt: TGTGCCAGCAGCCATGGGGCTTCACCCCTCCACTTT

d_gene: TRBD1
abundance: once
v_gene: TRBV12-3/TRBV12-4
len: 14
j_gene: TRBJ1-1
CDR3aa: CASSDPGRGLEAFF
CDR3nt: TGTGCCAGCAGTGACCCGGGCAGGGGGCTTGAAGCTTTCTTT

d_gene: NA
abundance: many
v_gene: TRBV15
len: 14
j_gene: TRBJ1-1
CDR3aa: CATSSWTGNTEAFF
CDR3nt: TGTGCCACCAGCAGCTGGACGGGGAACACTGAAGCTTTCTTT

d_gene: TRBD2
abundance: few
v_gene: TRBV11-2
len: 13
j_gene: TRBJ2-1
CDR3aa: CAGLRGGGNEQFF
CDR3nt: TGTGCCGGCCTTCGGGGGGGAGGCAATGAGCAGTTCTTC

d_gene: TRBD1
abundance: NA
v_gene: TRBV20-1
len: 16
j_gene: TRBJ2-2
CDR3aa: CSARMGPARGSGELFF
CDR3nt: TGCAGTGCTAGAATGGGCCCCGCCAGGGGGTCCGGGGAGCTGTTTTTT

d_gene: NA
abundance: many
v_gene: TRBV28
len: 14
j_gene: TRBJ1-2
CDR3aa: CASSIPGADYGYTF
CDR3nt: TGTGCCAGCAGTATACCCGGGGCAGACTATGGCTACACCTTC

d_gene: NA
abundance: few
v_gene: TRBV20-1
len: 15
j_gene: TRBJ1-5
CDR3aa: CSARPQRGGNQPQHF
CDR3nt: TGCAGTGCTAGACCCCAAAGGGGAGGAAATCAGCCCCAGCATTTT

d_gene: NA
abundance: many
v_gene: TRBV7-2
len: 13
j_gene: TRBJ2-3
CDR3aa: CASSLGPTDTQYF
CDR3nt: TGTGCCAGCAGCTTAGGTCCCACAGATACGCAGTATTTT

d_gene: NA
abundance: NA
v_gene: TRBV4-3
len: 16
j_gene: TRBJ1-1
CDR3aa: CASSQGGGRENTEAFF
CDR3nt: TGCGCCAGCAGCCAAGGAGGCGGACGAGAGAACACTGAAGCTTTCTTT

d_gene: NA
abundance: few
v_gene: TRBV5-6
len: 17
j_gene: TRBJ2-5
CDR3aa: CASSLGLLPGGQETQYF
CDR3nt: TGTGCCAGCAGCTTGGGCCTTCTTCCGGGCGGACAAGAGACCCAGTACTTC

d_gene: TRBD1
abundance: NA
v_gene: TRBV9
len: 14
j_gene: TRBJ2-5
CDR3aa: CASSLQGGTETQYF
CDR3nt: TGTGCCAGCAGTCTACAGGGGGGTACGGAGACCCAGTACTTC

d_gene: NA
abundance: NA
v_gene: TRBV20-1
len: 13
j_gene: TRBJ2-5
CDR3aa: CSVGGGGGETQYF
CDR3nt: TGCAGTGTTGGGGGGGGGGGCGGTGAGACCCAGTACTTC

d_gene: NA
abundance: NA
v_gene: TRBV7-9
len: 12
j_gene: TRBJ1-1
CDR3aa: CASSLAGLGAFF
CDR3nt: TGTGCCAGCAGCTTAGCGGGGCTCGGAGCTTTCTTT

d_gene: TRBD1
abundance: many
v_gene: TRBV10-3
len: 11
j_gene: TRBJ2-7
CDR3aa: CAISPDRVRYF
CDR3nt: TGTGCCATCAGTCCCGACAGGGTTCGGTACTTC

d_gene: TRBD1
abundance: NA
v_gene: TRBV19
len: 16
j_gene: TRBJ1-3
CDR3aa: CASSTNSGQSGNTIYF
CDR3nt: TGTGCCAGTAGTACGAACTCGGGACAGTCTGGAAACACCATATATTTT

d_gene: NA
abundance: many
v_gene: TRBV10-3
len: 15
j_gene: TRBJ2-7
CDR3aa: CAISDLDFSSYEQYF
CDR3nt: TGTGCCATCAGTGATCTGGACTTCAGCTCCTACGAGCAGTACTTC

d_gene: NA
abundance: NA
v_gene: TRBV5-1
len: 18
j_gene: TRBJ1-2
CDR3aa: CASSLGTDLCVRNYGYTF
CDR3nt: TGCGCCAGCAGCTTGGGGACGGACCTCTGCGTTCGAAACTATGGCTACACCTTC

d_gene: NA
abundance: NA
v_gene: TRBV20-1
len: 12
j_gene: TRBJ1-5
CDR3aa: CSARQTNQPQHF
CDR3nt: TGCAGTGCCCGACAGACGAATCAGCCCCAGCATTTT

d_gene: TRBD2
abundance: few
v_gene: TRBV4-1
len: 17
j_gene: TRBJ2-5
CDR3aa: CASSQGTGLEYQETQYF
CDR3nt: TGCGCCAGCAGCCAAGGTACGGGACTAGAGTACCAAGAGACCCAGTACTTC

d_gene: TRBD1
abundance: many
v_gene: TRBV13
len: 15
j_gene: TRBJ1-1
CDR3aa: CASSETGGGKTEAFF
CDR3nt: TGTGCCAGCTCGGAGACAGGGGGTGGGAAGACTGAAGCTTTCTTT

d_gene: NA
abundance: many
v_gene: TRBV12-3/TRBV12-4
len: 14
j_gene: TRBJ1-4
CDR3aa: CASSLSGVNEKLFF
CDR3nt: TGTGCCAGCAGTTTATCCGGGGTTAATGAAAAACTGTTTTTT

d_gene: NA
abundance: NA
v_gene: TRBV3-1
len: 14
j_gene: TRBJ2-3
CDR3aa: CASSNGLTADTQYF
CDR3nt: TGTGCCAGCAGCAACGGACTAACCGCAGATACGCAGTATTTT

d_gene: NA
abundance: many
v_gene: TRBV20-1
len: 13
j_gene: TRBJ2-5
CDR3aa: CSARGPWGETQYF
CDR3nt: TGCAGTGCCCGGGGGCCCTGGGGAGAGACCCAGTACTTC

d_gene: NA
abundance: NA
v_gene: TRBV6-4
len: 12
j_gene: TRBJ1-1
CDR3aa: CASSDPSKYAFF
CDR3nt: TGTGCCAGCAGTGACCCCTCGAAATACGCTTTCTTT

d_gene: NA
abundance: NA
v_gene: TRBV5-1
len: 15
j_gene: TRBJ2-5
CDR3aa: CASSLGQMYQETQYF
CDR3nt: TGCGCCAGCAGCTTGGGTCAGATGTACCAAGAGACCCAGTACTTC

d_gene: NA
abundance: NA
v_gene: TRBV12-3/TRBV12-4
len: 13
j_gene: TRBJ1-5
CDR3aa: CASNLGGWQPQHF
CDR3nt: TGTGCCAGCAACTTGGGGGGATGGCAGCCCCAGCATTTT

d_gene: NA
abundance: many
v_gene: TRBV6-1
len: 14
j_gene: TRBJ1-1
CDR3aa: CASRSPPGGTEAFF
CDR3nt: TGTGCCAGCAGATCTCCTCCCGGGGGCACTGAAGCTTTCTTT

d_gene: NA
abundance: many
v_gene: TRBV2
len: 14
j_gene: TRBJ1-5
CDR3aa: CASSGGVGNQPQHF
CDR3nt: TGTGCCAGCAGTGGAGGGGTTGGGAATCAGCCCCAGCATTTT

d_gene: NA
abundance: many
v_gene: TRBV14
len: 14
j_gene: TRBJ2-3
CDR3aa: CASSQQGSADTQYF
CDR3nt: TGTGCCAGCAGCCAACAGGGAAGCGCAGATACGCAGTATTTT

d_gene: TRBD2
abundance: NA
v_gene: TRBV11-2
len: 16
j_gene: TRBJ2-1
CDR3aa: CAGSPGTSGGRGEQFF
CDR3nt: TGTGCCGGCAGCCCCGGGACTAGCGGGGGGCGGGGTGAGCAGTTCTTC

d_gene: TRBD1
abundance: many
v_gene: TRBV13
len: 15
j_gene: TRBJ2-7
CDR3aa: CASSFRDRGPLVQYF
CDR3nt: TGTGCCAGCAGCTTCCGGGACAGGGGGCCCTTGGTGCAGTACTTC

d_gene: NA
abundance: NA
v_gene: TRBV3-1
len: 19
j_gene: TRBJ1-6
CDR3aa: CASSQDDSTVTLSNSPLHF
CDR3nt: TGTGCCAGCAGCCAAGATGATAGTACGGTGACCCTATCTAATTCACCCCTCCACTTT

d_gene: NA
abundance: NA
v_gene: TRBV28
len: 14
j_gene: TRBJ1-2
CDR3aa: CASSLTGARYGYTF
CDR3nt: TGTGCCAGCAGTTTAACGGGTGCTAGGTATGGCTACACCTTC

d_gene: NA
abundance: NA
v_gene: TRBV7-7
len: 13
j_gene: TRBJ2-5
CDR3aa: CASSRPPGSTQYF
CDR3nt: TGTGCCAGCAGCCGTCCTCCGGGGTCGACCCAGTACTTC

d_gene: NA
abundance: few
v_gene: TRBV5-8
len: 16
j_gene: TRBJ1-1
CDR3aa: CASSLAAGFMNTEAFF
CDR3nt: TGTGCCAGCAGCTTGGCGGCCGGCTTTATGAACACTGAAGCTTTCTTT

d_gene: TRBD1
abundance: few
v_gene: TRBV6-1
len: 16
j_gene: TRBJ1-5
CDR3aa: CACRQGVLVNGQPQHF
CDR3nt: TGTGCCTGTCGACAGGGGGTGTTGGTTAATGGTCAGCCCCAGCATTTT

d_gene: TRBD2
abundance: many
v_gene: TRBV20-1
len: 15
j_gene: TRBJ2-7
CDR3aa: CSATQGASGGYEQYF
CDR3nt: TGCAGTGCTACCCAAGGGGCTAGCGGGGGGTACGAGCAGTACTTC

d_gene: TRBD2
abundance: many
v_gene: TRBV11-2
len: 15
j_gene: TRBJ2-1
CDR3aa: CASSAIAGGHKEQFF
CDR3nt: TGTGCCAGCAGCGCAATAGCGGGGGGGCATAAGGAGCAGTTCTTC

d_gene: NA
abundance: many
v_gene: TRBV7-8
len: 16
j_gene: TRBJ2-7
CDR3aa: CASSLGAGASPYEQYF
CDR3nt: TGTGCCAGCAGCTTAGGGGCGGGGGCGTCCCCCTACGAGCAGTACTTC

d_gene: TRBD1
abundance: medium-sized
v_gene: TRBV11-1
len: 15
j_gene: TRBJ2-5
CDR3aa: CASSLGQGDQETQYF
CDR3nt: TGTGCCAGCAGCTTAGGACAGGGGGACCAAGAGACCCAGTACTTC